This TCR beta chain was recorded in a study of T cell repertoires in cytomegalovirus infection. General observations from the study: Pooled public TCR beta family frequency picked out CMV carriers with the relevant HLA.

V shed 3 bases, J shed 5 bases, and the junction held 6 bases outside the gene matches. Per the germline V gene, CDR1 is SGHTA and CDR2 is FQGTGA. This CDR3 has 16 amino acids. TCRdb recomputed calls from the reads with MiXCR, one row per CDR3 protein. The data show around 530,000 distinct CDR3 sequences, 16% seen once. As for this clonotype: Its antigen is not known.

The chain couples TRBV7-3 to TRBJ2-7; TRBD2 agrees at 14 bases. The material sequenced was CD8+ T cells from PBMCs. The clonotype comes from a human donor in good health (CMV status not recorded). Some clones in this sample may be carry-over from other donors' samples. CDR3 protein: CASSFGLAGGDHEQYF. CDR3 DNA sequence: TGTGCCAGCAGCTTTGGACTAGCGGGAGGTGACCACGAGCAGTACTTC.